This TCR beta chain was found in a study of T-cell memory formation after mild COVID-19. Whole-study context: TCR clusters showed largely donor specificity.

Each CDR3 protein is one row after TCRdb ran MiXCR on the 5' RACE reads. The sample contains under 650,000 distinct CDR3 sequences, more than 15% of which appear only once. This clonotype turned up a few times. CDR1 and CDR2 (germline): SGHAT, FQNNGV. The CDR3 totals 14 residues. Trimming removed 4 bases from V and 6 bases from J, with 14 bases in between. The chain employs TRBV11-2 and TRBJ2-3; either TRBD1 or TRBD2 may fit D (6 bases each). The clonotype was recovered from an adult woman who had mild COVID-19 (a few samples of this study predate the infection). Cell type and time point are not known. Material for sequencing was PBMCs or a T cell subset sorted from them (not recorded which). CDR3 in amino acids: CASSSLLGGDTQYF. In DNA, the CDR3 is TGTGCCAGCAGCTCACTCCTAGGGGGGGATACGCAGTATTTT.